This T cell receptor beta chain was retrieved from a study of blood T cells in healthy people across ages. This clonotype was counted ten times or more. One end of the junction varies from germline; a read error may be responsible. CDR3 length: 15 residues. Germline V lookup: CDR1 SGHTA, CDR2 FQGNSA. A second 7 to 11 cycle PCR used barcoded and J-beta primers. TCRdb called the 5' RACE reads again in MiXCR, with one record for every CDR3 protein. Among roughly 1.7 million distinct CDR3 sequences listed, about 32% were seen once. This clonotype was sampled from a woman in her 30s in good health. The sample comprised blood. The rearrangement uses TRBV7-2 and TRBJ2-3; 8 nucleotides align to TRBD2. The CDR3 DNA reads as TGCGCCAGCAGCTTGACGGGGGGGCCTTCGGATACGCAGTATTTT. Its protein product is CASSLTGGPSDTQYF.